These 32 T cell receptor beta chains came from one sample sequenced in a study of cytomegalovirus exposure and HLA in healthy donors. Libraries were prepared by immunoSEQ multiplex PCR; TCRdb keeps only in-frame clonotypes and omits some of them. The sample lists 90,000 to 130,000 clones, approximately 87% seen once, with approximately 1.4% in the top ten. The sample comprised PBMCs. Source of these receptors: a woman aged 25 to 39 in good health and CMV-seropositive.

This clone was seen more than once but under ten times. The genes are TRBV30 and TRBJ1-4, with D possibly being TRBD1 (6 bases). The CDR3 has 12 amino acids. The germline V gene has CDR1 GTSNPN and CDR2 SVGIG (reference sequence). The CDR3 DNA is TGTGCGATTGGCGGGGGCGATGAAAAACTGTTTTTT. Translated, it gives CAIGGGDEKLFF.

V is TRBV5-1 and J is TRBJ2-7, with 8 positions matching TRBD2. The germline V gene has CDR1 SGHRS and CDR2 YFSETQ. With V trimmed by 0 bases and J by 1 base, 12 bases remained unmatched. This CDR3 spans 18 amino acids. CDR3 sequence: CASSLGLALAQQSYEQYF. In DNA form, the CDR3 reads TGCGCCAGCAGCTTGGGACTAGCGCTCGCTCAACAATCCTACGAGCAGTACTTC.

CDR3 protein: CASSSRQGLVGELFF. CDR3 nucleotide sequence: TGTGCCAGCAGCTCCCGACAGGGCTTGGTCGGGGAGCTGTTTTTT. The V and J genes are TRBV7-6 and TRBJ2-2; 7 bases fit TRBD1. Germline V gives CDR1 SGHVS, CDR2 FNYEAQ. V shed 4 bases, J shed 7 bases, and the junction held 9 bases outside the gene matches. The CDR3 spans 15 residues.

The V gene is TRBV2, the J gene TRBJ2-5, with D possibly being TRBD2 (6 bases). The CDR3 contains 13 residues. Germline assignment: CDR1 SNHLY and CDR2 FYNNEI. V was cut by 7 bases and J by 5 bases, with 14 bases left in between. The CDR3 DNA sequence: TGTGCCAGCACCTTGACTAGAGGGGAGACCCAGTACTTC. This sequence encodes CASTLTRGETQYF.

The rearrangement links TRBV27 to TRBJ2-7; 9 bases are a match to TRBD1. V lost 10 bases, J lost 4 bases, and 8 bases stayed unmatched. Germline CDR1 reads MNHEY; CDR2 reads SMNVEV (reference sequence). The CDR3 consists of 13 residues. The CDR3 nucleotides read TGTGCCACCTCGGGACAGGGAGGATACGAGCAGTACTTC. It yields the protein CATSGQGGYEQYF.

This CDR3 is CASSFRGGLQYF. CDR3 in DNA: TGTGCCAGCAGCTTTAGGGGAGGGCTCCAGTACTTC. The rearrangement joins TRBV5-6 to TRBJ2-5; TRBD2 agrees at 7 bases. This CDR3 spans 12 amino acids. V shed 2 bases, J shed 10 bases, and the junction held 5 bases outside the gene matches. The V gene's germline CDR1 is SGHDT and CDR2 YYEEEE.

The J gene is TRBJ2-1, the V gene TRBV11-2; tentative D call: TRBD1 (7 bases). The CDR3 is 16 residues long. V lost 4 bases and J 3 bases, leaving 16 bases between the germline ends. Germline lookup yields CDR1 SGHAT and CDR2 FQNNGV. CDR3 region: CASSSRRGTDYNEQFF. The DNA of the CDR3 is TGTGCCAGCAGCTCCCGGAGGGGGACAGACTACAATGAGCAGTTCTTC.

The V and J genes are TRBV9 and TRBJ2-4, with 7 nucleotides matching TRBD2. J gave up 9 bases and V 0 bases, and 3 bases lay outside the gene matches. The CDR3 has 13 residues. CDR1 and CDR2 from the germline V gene are SGDLS and YYNGEE. This CDR3 is CASSVGPGGIQYF. The CDR3, as DNA: TGTGCCAGCAGCGTAGGGCCGGGGGGCATTCAGTACTTC.

V is TRBV6-1 and J is TRBJ2-7; 7 bases map to TRBD1. Per germline, CDR1 MNHNS and CDR2 SASEGT. This CDR3 comprises 13 residues. The V segment lost 4 bases and the J segment 3 bases; nucleotides outside the gene matches: 3. The CDR3 coding sequence is TGTGCCAGCAGTGTCCGGGACAGCTACGAGCAGTACTTC. This gives the protein CASSVRDSYEQYF.

The chain links TRBV7-9 to TRBJ1-1; D uncertain. Trimming left V 3 bases short and J 1 base short, with 9 bases between. This CDR3 contains 14 residues. Germline V gene sequence: CDR1 SEHNR, CDR2 FQNEAQ (reference sequence). CDR3 loop: CASSFLRENTEAFF. The CDR3 DNA reads TGTGCCAGCAGCTTTCTACGGGAGAACACTGAAGCTTTCTTT.

The chain uses TRBV5-4 and TRBJ2-3; 8 nucleotides agree with TRBD2. Germline lookup yields CDR1 SGHNT and CDR2 YYREEE (reference sequence). Trimming at V came to 4 bases and at J to 1 base, leaving 8 bases not matched to a gene. The length of the CDR3 is 16 residues. In DNA form, the CDR3 reads TGTGCCAGCAGCACCCGGACTAGCTTCGGCACAGATACGCAGTATTTT. This encodes CASSTRTSFGTDTQYF.

V usage is TRBV7-2 and J usage is TRBJ1-6, with 7 bases lining up with TRBD1. CDR3 length: 15 residues. CDR1 SGHTA and CDR2 FQGNSA come from the germline V gene. Trimming cost V 2 bases and J 7 bases; bases outside gene matches: 5. CDR3 in amino acids: CASSLYGTDNSPLHF. CDR3 DNA: TGTGCCAGCAGCTTATACGGGACAGACAATTCACCCCTCCACTTT.

This chain connects TRBV7-9 to TRBJ1-6; D perhaps matches TRBD1 (6 bases). Germline loops: CDR1 SEHNR, CDR2 FQNEAQ (reference sequence). This CDR3 spans 16 amino acids. Trimming removed 6 bases from V and 2 bases from J, with 14 bases in between. The CDR3 bases are TGTGCCAGCAGATCTCGGGGGGCAACCTATAATTCACCCCTCCACTTT. This encodes CASRSRGATYNSPLHF.

The chain couples TRBV19 to TRBJ2-7; maybe TRBD1 (5 bases). There are 11 residues in the CDR3. Germline values: CDR1 LNHDA, CDR2 SQIVND (reference sequence). Between the trimmed V and J ends, which lost 8 bases and 3 bases, there was a span of 8 bases. CDR3 nucleotide sequence: TGTGCCAGTGCAGACAGCTACGAGCAGTACTTC. Translated, it gives CASADSYEQYF. Complete variable domain (other parts from reference TRBV19 and TRBJ2-7): DGGITQSPKYLFRKEGQNVTLSCEQNLNHDAMYWYRQDPGQGLRLIYYSQIVNDFQKGDIAEGYSVSREKKESFPLTVTSAQKNPTAFYLCASADSYEQYFGPGTRLTVT.

In regard to this clone: The DNA is omitted, as the CDR3 cannot be located on it reliably, and the CDR3 follows TCRdb's listing. The chain joins TRBV6-5 to TRBJ2-7; the table's D call, TRBD2, was not checked against the DNA. Germline CDR1 reads MNHEY; CDR2 reads SVGAGI. The CDR3 is 15 amino acids in total, end residues counted. CDR3: CASSLSVRGTYEQYF.

The chain couples TRBV19 to TRBJ2-3, with D possibly matching TRBD2 (7 bases). Germline V gene lookup returns CDR1 LNHDA and CDR2 SQIVND (reference sequence). Trimming took 9 bases from V and 0 from J, leaving 25 bases between them. This CDR3 contains 18 residues. The CDR3 sequence: CASRDIGSPGGSTDTQYF. In nucleotides, the CDR3 is TGTGCCAGCCGGGACATCGGTAGTCCGGGGGGTAGCACAGATACGCAGTATTTT.

The V call is TRBV2, the J call TRBJ1-2; 10 positions agree with TRBD1. Looked up from germline, CDR1 is SNHLY and CDR2 is FYNNEI. The CDR3 sequence is 15 residues long. After removal of 5 bases from V and 7 bases from J, the junction contained 10 bases not matched to a gene. CDR3 sequence: CASSTGGDRGFGYTF. For the CDR3, the DNA is TGTGCCAGCAGTACTGGGGGGGACAGGGGATTTGGCTACACCTTC.

This clone was detected a few times. The rearrangement uses TRBV9 and TRBJ2-5; TRBD1 matches 8 bases. Germline V gene data show CDR1 as SGDLS and CDR2 as YYNGEE. V dropped 1 base and J dropped 3; count of bases not matched to a gene: 2. The CDR3 spans 14 residues. CDR3 sequence: CASSVTTGEETQYF. The CDR3 DNA follows: TGTGCCAGCAGCGTAACGACAGGGGAAGAGACCCAGTACTTC.

This CDR3 reads CASSYWAPAGGSAGELFF. DNA for the CDR3: TGTGCCAGCAGCTATTGGGCCCCAGCGGGAGGGTCGGCCGGGGAGCTGTTTTTT. This sequence joins TRBV11-3 and TRBJ2-2, with 10 bases identical to TRBD2. Germline loops: CDR1 SGHNT, CDR2 YENEEA. The CDR3 contains 18 residues. The V segment lost 4 bases and the J segment 6 bases; nucleotides outside the gene matches: 14.

The CDR3 DNA reads TGTGCCAGCAGCGTAGGGCCAGGGCTGGTGACCTACGAGCAGTACTTC. This codes for CASSVGPGLVTYEQYF. The rearrangement links TRBV9 to TRBJ2-7; tentative D call: TRBD1 (5 bases). With 0 bases removed from V and 2 bases from J, the gap between germline ends came to 15 bases. This CDR3 has 16 residues. Germline V gene lookup returns CDR1 SGDLS and CDR2 YYNGEE.

V usage is TRBV5-4 and J usage is TRBJ2-4; D possibly corresponds to TRBD2 (7 bases). The germline gives CDR1 SGHNT, CDR2 YYREEE (reference sequence). Trimming removed 4 bases from V and 4 bases from J, with 18 bases in between. The CDR3 has 16 amino acids. The DNA of the CDR3 is TGTGCCAGCAGCGAGGGGGAGGGGTATCGGAAAAACATTCAGTACTTC. It translates to CASSEGEGYRKNIQYF.

This chain joins TRBV25-1 and TRBJ2-3, with D possibly being TRBD2 (5 bases). Germline V lookup: CDR1 MGHDK, CDR2 SYGVNS. Trimming took 4 bases from V and 4 from J, leaving 9 bases between them. This CDR3 is 13 amino acids long. The CDR3 region is CASSGEGADTQYF. CDR3 DNA sequence: TGTGCCAGCAGTGGAGAGGGAGCAGATACGCAGTATTTT.

The rearrangement joins TRBV19 to TRBJ2-3, with D possibly being TRBD2 (5 bases). With 2 bases removed from V and 4 bases from J, the gap between germline ends came to 10 bases. The length of the CDR3 is 14 residues. Germline CDR1 reads LNHDA; CDR2 reads SQIVND (reference sequence). The CDR3 region is CASSIREFADTQYF. The CDR3, as DNA: TGTGCCAGTAGTATAAGGGAGTTCGCAGATACGCAGTATTTT. The full variable domain, with the rest looked up from reference TRBV19 and TRBJ2-3, is DGGITQSPKYLFRKEGQNVTLSCEQNLNHDAMYWYRQDPGQGLRLIYYSQIVNDFQKGDIAEGYSVSREKKESFPLTVTSAQKNPTAFYLCASSIREFADTQYFGPGTRLTVL.

J is TRBJ1-2 and V is TRBV6-5; 9 nucleotides agree with TRBD1. Germline V gene lookup returns CDR1 MNHEY and CDR2 SVGAGI. V lost 4 bases to trimming and J lost 5 bases; unmatched junction nucleotides: 5. The CDR3 runs to 14 residues. DNA of the CDR3: TGTGCCAGCAGTTCAACAGGGGGCGCGTATGGCTACACCTTC. It is translated as CASSSTGGAYGYTF.

This rearrangement joins TRBV28 to TRBJ1-1, with 8 bases that match TRBD1. Germline V gene lookup returns CDR1 MDHEN and CDR2 SYDVKM. This CDR3 spans 14 amino acids. The V gene end was trimmed by 8 bases and the J gene end by 0 bases; junction bases not matched to a gene: 5. CDR3 protein: CASGWDRLNTEAFF. CDR3 nucleotides: TGTGCCAGCGGATGGGACAGGCTGAACACTGAAGCTTTCTTT.

This clone came up once. This chain joins TRBV4-3 and TRBJ2-1; D is possibly TRBD2 (5 bases). With 1 base removed from V and 0 bases from J, the gap between germline ends came to 22 bases. This CDR3 contains 20 residues. Germline V gives CDR1 LGHNA, CDR2 YSLEER. The CDR3 DNA follows: TGCGCCAGCAGCCAAGCCGCTTTCTTCCGGGATACAAGCTCCTACAATGAGCAGTTCTTC. Amino acid sequence: CASSQAAFFRDTSSYNEQFF.

The chain recombines TRBV18 with TRBJ2-5, with a tentative D call TRBD1 (6 bases). The CDR3 runs 16 residues. Trimming left V 4 bases short and J 1 base short, with 16 bases between. From germline, CDR1 is KGHSH and CDR2 LQKENI. The chain's CDR3 is CASSLSVGTFQETQYF. DNA of the CDR3: TGTGCCAGCTCACTTTCCGTGGGGACATTCCAAGAGACCCAGTACTTC.

This clone was seen more than once but under ten times. The CDR3 nucleotides read TGTGCCAGTAGTATTTGGGCAGGGGGACCCATGAACACTGAAGCTTTCTTT. It translates to CASSIWAGGPMNTEAFF. The chain carries TRBV19 and TRBJ1-1, with TRBD1 matching 7 bases. The V gene end was trimmed by 3 bases and the J gene end by 0 bases; junction bases not matched to a gene: 10. CDR1 and CDR2 (germline): LNHDA, SQIVND (reference sequence). This CDR3 spans 17 amino acids. The full variable domain, in which reference TRBV19 and TRBJ1-1 provide the parts outside the CDR3, is DGGITQSPKYLFRKEGQNVTLSCEQNLNHDAMYWYRQDPGQGLRLIYYSQIVNDFQKGDIAEGYSVSREKKESFPLTVTSAQKNPTAFYLCASSIWAGGPMNTEAFFGQGTRLTVV.

This chain joins TRBV29-1 and TRBJ2-2, with TRBD2 identical over 8 bases. This CDR3 comprises 14 residues. V shed 4 bases and J 4 bases; nucleotides not matched to a gene: 5. Germline assignment: CDR1 SQVTM and CDR2 ANQGSEA. CDR3 sequence reads: CSVAIGGATGELFF. The CDR3, as DNA: TGCAGCGTTGCAATCGGGGGGGCCACCGGGGAGCTGTTTTTT.

This clone was seen a few times. The chain is built from TRBV10-1 and TRBJ2-7, with TRBD2 matching over 9 bases. The CDR3 contains 14 residues. The ends lost 6 bases at V and 5 bases at J; junction bases unmatched: 8. Germline values: CDR1 WNHNN, CDR2 SYGVQD (reference sequence). Here the CDR3 DNA reads TGCGCCAGCAGCCAGGCAGCGGGAGGAAACGAGCAGTACTTC. Translation gives CASSQAAGGNEQYF.

The V gene is TRBV18, the J gene TRBJ1-1, with 10 bases identical to TRBD1. The CDR3 contains 15 residues. V lost 6 bases to trimming and J lost 2 bases; unmatched junction nucleotides: 6. The germline V gene has CDR1 KGHSH and CDR2 LQKENI. The CDR3 loop reads CASSGQGVLNTEAFF. The DNA for the CDR3 is TGTGCCAGCTCCGGACAGGGGGTGTTAAACACTGAAGCTTTCTTT.

DNA for the CDR3: TGTGCCAGCAGCCGGACTAGCGGGAGGTCCTACGAGCAGTACTTC. This codes for CASSRTSGRSYEQYF. The chain links TRBV7-2 to TRBJ2-7, with 14 bases aligning to TRBD2. The V segment lost 5 bases and the J segment 1 base; nucleotides outside the gene matches: 1. Per germline, CDR1 SGHTA and CDR2 FQGNSA. This CDR3 is 15 amino acids long.